This TCR beta chain was recorded in a study of cytomegalovirus exposure and HLA in healthy donors (TCRdb year 2017). For the study in its entirety: In an earlier analysis of 587 of the donors, under 300 Gb of sequence data and 90 million to 130 million unique TCR beta sequences from 180 million or so T cells were reported. To predict cytomegalovirus infection status, the study combined high-throughput TCR immunosequencing, statistical association of individual TCRs with disease status, and machine learning. The study aimed to test whether cataloging public T cell receptors could reveal signatures of past pathogen exposure. Class I and class II HLA loci were covered by the typing at four-digit resolution. Genome-wide SNP genotypes for about 65% of the roughly 700 donors were used in a later genetic analysis, which treated that subset as a discovery cohort. An earlier analysis of 587 of the donors applied high-throughput TCR beta sequencing to assess whether each TCR beta V gene segment acted as functional or pseudogenic. Five DR-DQ haplotypes were handled as single units for association and clustering, since linkage in the cohort was strong. A later analysis re-analyzed previously published TCR beta repertoires from 550 to 700 donors and added high-resolution HLA genotyping to study TCR occurrence patterns. All discovery cohort repertoires had been generated on a single sequencing platform. The number of donors typed differed by locus, with 629-630 for A, B, C, DRB1 and DQB1, roughly 520 for DQA1, about 610 for DPA1, and 400 to 490 for DPB1. Donor age, sex, ethnicity and CMV serostatus were compiled alongside the repertoire data. Of the roughly 410 genotyped donors, 75% to 85% were placed in the genetic ancestry cluster associated with self-reported Caucasian donors. A separate validation cohort of approximately 130 different subjects was used in addition to the 666-subject first cohort. On average, over 200,000 unique TCR beta nucleotide sequences were sequenced per donor among 300 to 500 genotyped donors of the cohort, with roughly 18% of those sequences being non-productive. The study used immunosequencing to profile the T cell repertoires of 600 to 850 subjects and linked those repertoires to cytomegalovirus serostatus. The later analysis used no new phenotypic data to find candidate immune exposures, relying instead on TCR beta sequences and their occurrence across donors. About 280 gigabases of sequencing data and around 88 million unique TCR sequences made up an early release that covered 500 to 700 HLA-typed donors.

Trimming costs V 0 bases and J 0 bases, and their ends lie 14 bases apart. The CDR3 measures 17 amino acids from cysteine to phenylalanine. The only DNA kept is the CDR3, 51 bases in frame from the first base. Via the germline V gene (reference sequence), CDR1 is LNHNV and CDR2 YYDKDF. Library creation used the immunoSEQ multiplex PCR assay. For the multiplex PCR, a mixture combining 60 forward primers for TCR Vbeta segments and 13 reverse primers for TCR Jbeta segments was used. Amplification of the CDR3 region of rearranged TCR beta genes was performed with a multiplex PCR assay on genomic DNA. The Illumina HiSeq System was used to sequence the amplified TCR beta libraries as 87-base-pair reads. Regarding the original processing steps: A later analysis tallied around 82 million unique TCR beta chains across the 666 repertoires, and about 10 million of those chains were shared by two or more donors. A nearest-neighbor algorithm error-corrected the raw reads and collapsed the reads into unique sequences, merging closely related sequences to remove PCR and sequencing errors. To assign V, D and J gene segments, CDR3 sequences were aligned to IMGT reference sequences. For a sequence to be retained, a match of at least six nucleotides was required to both a V gene segment and a J gene segment. Rearrangements were classified as productive when the CDR3 lacked stop codons and remained in frame with V and J, and all other rearrangements were classified as non-productive. CDR3 was defined according to IMGT convention as the region running from the second conserved V-encoded cysteine to the conserved J-encoded phenylalanine. The earlier analysis of fewer than 700 of the donors excluded sequences that lacked an unambiguous match to a single V gene segment. An earlier analysis of 500 to 700 of the donors classified V segments as functional when productive rearrangements were above 56.7% and as segregating when the standard deviation between donors was above 5%. A statistical classification framework was built for diagnosing cytomegalovirus status from the catalog of TCR beta chain sequences. In a later analysis, TCR nucleotide sequences were compared against IMGT/GENE-DB human TR gene sequences so that V and J genes could be assigned. Using the TCRdist pipeline, a later analysis assigned CDR3 sequences along with most-parsimonious VDJ recombination scenarios. In a later analysis, every TCR beta chain was defined by the combination of its CDR3 amino acid sequence and its V-gene family, and reads without a unique V-gene family were dropped. To address suspected cross-contamination and a sequencing artifact, a later analysis removed 450 to 700 highly shared, low-generation-probability nucleotide sequences. For each public chain, a later analysis derived a clonal expansion index from normalized ranks of inferred template counts within each repertoire. Generation probabilities in a later analysis came from a VDJ recombination model fitted to out-of-frame rearrangements, and those results were checked against IGoR. In a later analysis, TCR-TCR, TCR-HLA and TCR-CMV co-occurrence was scored with hypergeometric tests, and a repertoire-size bias correction was applied to TCR pairs. In a later analysis, false discovery rates were estimated by permuting HLA or CMV assignments 20 times. In a later analysis, co-occurring TCRs were grouped using DBSCAN, and TCRdist sequence similarity was added for clustering within HLA-allele-positive subsets. Repertoires with fewer than 30,000 or more than 120,000 public chains, plus five repertoires with anomalous nucleotide sharing, were excluded from co-occurrence clustering. The source is immuneACCESS, and TCRdb retained only in-frame sequences with V and J called. Part of the clones is not carried over; for the studies checked, unresolved V genes explain less than half of this, and the remainder is unexplained. The DNA was the basis for D and trimming; V, J and clone size are from that table. The sample table shows some 180,000 clones, and roughly 75% are seen once. Of the sample, roughly 2% falls within the top ten clones.

A note on this clone: Its antigen has not been determined. Per-base quality was not reported, and no clone a single base away is much larger than it.

The cohort was made up of roughly 670 healthy bone marrow donors. Cohort members were all nominally healthy when sampled, although unrecorded immune exposures were likely present. The donor was CMV seronegative and was included in the group of hundreds of seronegative cohort members. A peripheral blood sample was provided by each donor, and peripheral blood mononuclear cells were used for TCR beta sequencing. Genomic DNA was extracted from the blood cell samples with the Qiagen DNeasy Blood Extraction Kit. Overall study results and their limits: Because counts were too low, seventeen rarely observed V segments, including chromosome 9 orphons, were excluded from the earlier analysis of some 540 of the donors. A later analysis reported that several top co-occurrence clusters appeared linked to parvovirus B19, influenza, CMV and Epstein-Barr virus. Most TCR sequences were observed very rarely across donors, whereas some public TCRs were present in many individuals. Linkage disequilibrium might explain the correlated functional status among segregating V segments, but an unknown experimental factor could not be excluded. A further reported finding was that TCR beta sequences accurately predicted the HLA-A and HLA-B alleles for most subjects in the first cohort. In a later analysis, most CMV-associated TCR beta chains were found to appear HLA-restricted, with HLA associations seemingly driven largely by CMV exposure. The sequencing pipeline was judged likely to have produced a cluster of highly shared sequence variants as a technical artifact. The authors suggested that the approach could potentially be generalized to other disease states and immunological phenotypes. For the cohort, immune exposure information was limited to CMV serostatus. Roughly uniform sequencing depth across donors was assumed in presence/absence analyses, although this assumption may not hold. Specific HLA alleles were associated with around 18,000 TCR beta sequences at a false discovery rate of 0.05 in a later analysis. The cohort was sequenced for TCR beta chains only, and without alpha or paired-chain data the features that could be detected were limited. Strong co-occurrence of HLA alleles, especially DR and DQ, made assigning TCR associations to individual alleles difficult. Some IMGT-functional V segments, including TRBV6-2 and TRBV6-3, could not be distinguished by the 87-base-pair reads and were therefore excluded. The classifier was reported to diagnose cytomegalovirus status with high specificity and sensitivity in both the original and validation cohorts. In vitro tests confirmed that a few of the cytomegalovirus-associated TCR beta chains recognize cytomegalovirus antigens. A later analysis found that TCR association rates varied across HLA loci, with DRB1 alleles showing the most associated TCRs and HLA-C alleles the fewest. Broadly in line with IMGT annotations, most TCR beta V segments showed up in productive rearrangements about 87% or about 30% of the time in an earlier analysis of some 590 of the donors. According to a later genetic analysis, donors in an Asian-associated ancestry cluster had fewer N-insertions in productive TCRs than the roughly 670-donor mean. In a later analysis, HLA-associated TCR beta chains showed more clonal expansion and lower generation probabilities than non-associated chains that were equally common. The study listed 150 to 200 TCR beta chains as associated with cytomegalovirus. HLA typing was unavailable for some donors at each locus, so association tests used only the typed subset. In a later genetic analysis, a missense DCLRE1C variant was associated with V-gene and J-gene trimming of TCR beta chains, and the association was replicated in an independent cohort.

The chain couples TRBV15 to TRBJ1-1; the D gene cannot be named for sure. The sequencing input was PBMCs. The TCR originated in a woman aged 25 to 39 in good health and CMV-seronegative. Here the CDR3 is given as CATSRDRLGRLNTEAFF. The DNA sequence is given as TGTGCCACCAGCAGAGATCGTTTGGGCAGACTGAACACTGAAGCTTTCTTT.